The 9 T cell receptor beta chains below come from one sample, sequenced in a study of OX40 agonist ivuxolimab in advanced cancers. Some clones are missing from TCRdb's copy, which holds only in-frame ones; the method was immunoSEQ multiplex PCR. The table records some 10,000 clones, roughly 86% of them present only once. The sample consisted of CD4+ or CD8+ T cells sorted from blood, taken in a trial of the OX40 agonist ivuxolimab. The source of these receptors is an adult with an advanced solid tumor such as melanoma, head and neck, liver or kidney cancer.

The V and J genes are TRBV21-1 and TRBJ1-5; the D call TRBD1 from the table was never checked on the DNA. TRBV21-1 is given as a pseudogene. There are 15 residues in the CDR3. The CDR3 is CASSLPGTGGQPQHF. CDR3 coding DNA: TGTGCCAGCAGCCTTCCCGGGACAGGGGGTCAGCCCCAGCATTTT.

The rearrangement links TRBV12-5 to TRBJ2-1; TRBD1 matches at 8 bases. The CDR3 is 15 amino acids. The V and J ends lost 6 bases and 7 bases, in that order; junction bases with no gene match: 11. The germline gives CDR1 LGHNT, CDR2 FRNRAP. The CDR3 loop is CASGPSRTGMNEQFF. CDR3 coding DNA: TGTGCTAGTGGACCCTCCCGGACAGGGATGAATGAGCAGTTCTTC.

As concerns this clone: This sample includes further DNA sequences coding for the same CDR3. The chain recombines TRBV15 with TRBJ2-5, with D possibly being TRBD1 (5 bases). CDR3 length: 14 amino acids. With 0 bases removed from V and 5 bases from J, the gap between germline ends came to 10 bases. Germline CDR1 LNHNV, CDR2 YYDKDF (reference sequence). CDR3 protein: CATSRDQGQETQYF. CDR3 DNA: TGTGCCACCAGCAGAGACCAGGGCCAGGAGACCCAGTACTTC.

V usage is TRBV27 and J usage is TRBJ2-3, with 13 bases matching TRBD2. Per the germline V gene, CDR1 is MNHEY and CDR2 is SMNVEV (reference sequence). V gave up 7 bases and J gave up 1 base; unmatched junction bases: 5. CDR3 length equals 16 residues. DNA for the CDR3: TGTGCCAGCACCGGACTAGCGGGAGACGGCACAGATACGCAGTATTTT. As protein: CASTGLAGDGTDTQYF.

CDR3 residues: CASSLDGPQSYGYTF. The CDR3 bases are TGCGCCAGCAGCTTGGATGGGCCTCAATCATATGGCTACACCTTC. This chain connects TRBV5-1 to TRBJ1-2, with unresolved D. The CDR3 consists of 15 residues. V lost 0 bases, J lost 5 bases, and 14 bases lay in between. Germline CDR1 and CDR2: SGHRS and YFSETQ.

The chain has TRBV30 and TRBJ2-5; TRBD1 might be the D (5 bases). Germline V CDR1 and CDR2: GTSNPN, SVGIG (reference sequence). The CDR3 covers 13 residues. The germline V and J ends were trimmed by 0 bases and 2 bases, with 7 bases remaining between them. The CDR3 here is CAWSVQVQETQYF. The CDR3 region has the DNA TGTGCCTGGAGTGTACAGGTTCAAGAGACCCAGTACTTC.

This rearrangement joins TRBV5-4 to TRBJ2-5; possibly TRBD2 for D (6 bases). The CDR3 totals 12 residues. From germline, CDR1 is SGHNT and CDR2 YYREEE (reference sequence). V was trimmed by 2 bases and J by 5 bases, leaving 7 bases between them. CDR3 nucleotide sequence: TGTGCCAGCAGCTTCCGGGGGGAGACCCAGTACTTC. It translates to CASSFRGETQYF.

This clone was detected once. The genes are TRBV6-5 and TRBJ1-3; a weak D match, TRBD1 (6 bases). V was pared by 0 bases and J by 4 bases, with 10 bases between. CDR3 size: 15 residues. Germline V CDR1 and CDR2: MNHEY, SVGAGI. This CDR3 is CASSYSTGSGNTIYF. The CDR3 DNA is TGTGCCAGCAGTTACTCAACAGGGTCCGGAAACACCATATATTTT.

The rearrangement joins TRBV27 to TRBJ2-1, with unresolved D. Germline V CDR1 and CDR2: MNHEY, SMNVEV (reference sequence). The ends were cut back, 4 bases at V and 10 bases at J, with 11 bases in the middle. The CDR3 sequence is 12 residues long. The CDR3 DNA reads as TGTGCCAGCAGTTCAAGAGCCTGGGAGCAGTTCTTC. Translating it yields CASSSRAWEQFF.